The entry below gives a single TCR beta chain sequence along with its context. This receptor's antigen is unknown. There are no base qualities to consult, and no much larger clone falls within one base. CDR1 and CDR2 are read off the germline V gene (reference sequence) as LGHDT and YNNKEL. V is reduced by 4 bases and J by 4 bases, leaving a spacing of 12 bases between them. The CDR3 sequence holds 14 residues, the cysteine and phenylalanine included. Left in the record is the CDR3 DNA by itself, 42 bases read in frame from the first base. The immunoSEQ Assay, a bias-controlled multiplex PCR, was used to amplify TCRbeta CDR3 regions from genomic DNA. In the source study's methods: The number of nucleated cells in each sample was estimated by amplification of reference gene primers within the assay. Sequence reads were collapsed and filtered to measure the absolute abundance of every unique TCRbeta CDR3 rearrangement. Productive Simpson clonality was computed per sample as the square root of Simpson's diversity index over productive rearrangements. Drawn from immuneACCESS, this table holds only the in-frame rearrangements with V and J called that TCRdb kept. Clones are partly lost; checked studies trace under half to an unresolved V gene and leave the rest unexplained. V and J calls and clone size are those listed in that table; D and trimming were worked out from the DNA. For this sample there are some 50,000 clones; roughly 84% appear just once. The ten most abundant clones make up roughly 8% of the sample.

This sample is part of a study of blood T cell repertoires in COVID-19 (TCRdb year 2020). For the wider study: Collaborator samples came from the United States, Italy and Spain and covered acute and convalescent phases of COVID-19. Nearly every sample came with metadata listing a de-identified subject ID, COVID-19 status, age in years and sex. The samples were drawn from two sources: the first 160 participants of the ongoing ImmuneRACE study, and 1,000 to 1,500 subjects contributed by 6 global collaborators. The dataset comprised deeply sampled blood TCRbeta repertoires from subjects exposed to, actively infected with, or recovered from COVID-19. Where HLA class I and class II types were available, the types were taken from metadata supplied by the sample provider, not from assay-based typing. The material from the prospective study consisted of cDNA or gDNA derived from T cells, B-cell-depleted T cells, or PBMCs. The repertoires were made available in a free public database intended to serve as a resource for research on the immune response to SARS-CoV-2.

General findings and caveats noted by the study authors: Clinical and demographic metadata were provided uncurated, with the amount varying by source and participant.

The collaborating institutions used their own protocols to collect whole blood in K2EDTA tubes. For TCRbeta analysis, collaborators shipped samples as frozen whole blood, isolated PBMCs, or DNA extracted from either of those sample types. The sequence came from a man in his forties or fifties with active COVID-19. The chain couples TRBV3-1 (or the pseudogene TRBV3-2) to TRBJ2-3; the D gene is possibly TRBD2, with 6 bases matching. The specimen was peripheral blood. The nucleotide sequence reads TGTGCCAGCAGCCCAAGGAGGGGTGCAGATACGCAGTATTTT. The translation is CASSPRRGADTQYF.